The 19 T cell receptor beta chains below all came from one sample that was sequenced in a study of blood T cell repertoires in COVID-19. Sequenced by immunoSEQ multiplex PCR; TCRdb stores in-frame clones only, minus some. The table records about 290,000 clones, around four fifths of them present only once. The sequencing input was peripheral blood. Receptor source: a woman in her 50s with active or convalescent COVID-19.

The rearrangement uses TRBV5-4 and TRBJ2-7, with TRBD2 as a possible D gene (5 bases). V was trimmed by 0 bases and J by 2 bases, leaving 6 bases between them. CDR3 size: 13 residues. From germline, CDR1 is SGHNT and CDR2 YYREEE (reference sequence). CDR3 in amino acids: CASSLEGAYEQYF. In nucleotides, the CDR3 is TGTGCCAGCAGCTTGGAGGGAGCCTACGAGCAGTACTTC.

The chain couples TRBV4-2 to TRBJ1-1; D remains ambiguous. This CDR3 comprises 16 residues. The germline CDR1 and CDR2 sequences are LGHNA and YNFKEQ. The V end lost 2 bases, the J end lost 0 bases, and 13 bases lay between the germline ends. In nucleotides, the CDR3 is TGTGCCAGCAGCCAACTTGCTCGAGCCATGAACACTGAAGCTTTCTTT. Amino acids: CASSQLARAMNTEAFF.

This clone was counted only a few times. The chain has TRBV19 and TRBJ1-1, with 7 positions matching TRBD1. CDR1 LNHDA and CDR2 SQIVND come from the germline V gene (reference sequence). Trimming at V came to 5 bases and at J to 3 bases, leaving 3 bases not matched to a gene. The CDR3 extends over 13 amino acids. In nucleotides, the CDR3 is TGTGCCAGTAGTGCCCAGGGGGACACTGAAGCTTTCTTT. It encodes CASSAQGDTEAFF. The full variable domain, in which reference TRBV19 and TRBJ1-1 provide the parts outside the CDR3, is DGGITQSPKYLFRKEGQNVTLSCEQNLNHDAMYWYRQDPGQGLRLIYYSQIVNDFQKGDIAEGYSVSREKKESFPLTVTSAQKNPTAFYLCASSAQGDTEAFFGQGTRLTVV.

The genes are TRBV25-1 and TRBJ1-2; possibly TRBD1 for D (5 bases). This CDR3 has 16 residues. Germline V gene sequence: CDR1 MGHDK, CDR2 SYGVNS. The V and J ends lost 1 base and 8 bases respectively, with 20 bases between them. CDR3 in amino acids: CASSEFRQDSRGGYTF. Here the CDR3 DNA reads TGTGCCAGCAGTGAATTCCGACAAGACAGTCGTGGGGGCTACACCTTC.

The J gene is TRBJ2-7, the V gene TRBV3-1 (or the pseudogene TRBV3-2), with TRBD2 identical over 13 bases. Germline V gives CDR1 LGHDT, CDR2 YNNKEL (reference sequence). J lost 1 base, V lost 3 bases, and 3 bases had no gene match. This CDR3 has 16 amino acids. This CDR3 is CASSQWTSGRSYEQYF. CDR3 bases: TGTGCCAGCAGCCAGTGGACTAGCGGGAGATCCTACGAGCAGTACTTC.

The rearrangement joins TRBV18 to TRBJ2-1; TRBD2 might be the D (5 bases). CDR1 is KGHSH, CDR2 LQKENI, per germline. This CDR3 comprises 17 residues. Trimming pared 3 bases from V and 5 bases from J, leaving 20 bases between. The CDR3 DNA is TGTGCCAGCTCACCTCGCGTCGGACTTAAAGAGGACAATGAGCAGTTCTTC. Translation: CASSPRVGLKEDNEQFF.

The rearrangement joins TRBV12-3 or TRBV12-4 to TRBJ1-5; unclear D gene. This CDR3 is 13 amino acids long. Trimming took 5 bases from V and 5 from J, leaving 10 bases between them. CDR3 DNA sequence: TGTGCCAGCAGTCCGGGTCGAGATCAGCCCCAGCATTTT. Translating it yields CASSPGRDQPQHF.

The chain joins TRBV3-1 (or the pseudogene TRBV3-2) to TRBJ2-1; 10 bases are a match to TRBD1. CDR3 length: 16 amino acids. Germline-derived CDR1 and CDR2 are LGHDT and YNNKEL (reference sequence). V dropped 1 base and J dropped 2; count of bases not matched to a gene: 2. The CDR3 DNA sequence: TGTGCCAGCAGCCAAGCCGGGACAGGGGCCTACAATGAGCAGTTCTTC. This encodes CASSQAGTGAYNEQFF.

The V and J genes are TRBV5-6 and TRBJ2-3, with 8 bases aligning to TRBD1. Germline CDR1 and CDR2: SGHDT and YYEEEE. Unmatched junction bases numbered 6, after V lost 4 bases and J lost 2 bases. This CDR3 spans 15 amino acids. The CDR3 bases are TGTGCCAGCAGCCGGGCTCAGGGGGCCACAGATACGCAGTATTTT. This codes for CASSRAQGATDTQYF.

The rearrangement links TRBV10-1 to TRBJ1-5; TRBD1 is a possible D gene (6 bases). CDR3 length: 15 residues. Germline assignment: CDR1 WNHNN and CDR2 SYGVQD (reference sequence). V lost 5 bases and J 5 bases, leaving 16 bases between the germline ends. Written as DNA, the CDR3 is TGCGCCAGCAGTAGGACGGGACACCGGGATCAGCCCCAGCATTTT. Translating gives CASSRTGHRDQPQHF.

The chain uses TRBV7-8 and TRBJ2-1, with 7 bases identical to TRBD2. The CDR3 has 15 amino acids. Germline V gives CDR1 SGHVS, CDR2 FQNEAQ. J was trimmed by 0 bases and V by 8 bases; bases with no gene match: 7. Here the CDR3 DNA reads TGTGCCAGCGGTAGCGGGTCCAGCTCCTACAATGAGCAGTTCTTC. Its protein is CASGSGSSSYNEQFF.

This chain joins TRBV7-9 and TRBJ1-1; no reliable D call. Germline loops: CDR1 SEHNR, CDR2 FQNEAQ (reference sequence). V was shortened by 8 bases and J by 4 bases, with 14 bases between the two germline ends. This CDR3 is built from 13 residues. CDR3 sequence reads: CASLAVSTTEAFF. The DNA of the CDR3 is TGTGCCAGCTTAGCCGTGTCCACCACTGAAGCTTTCTTT.

This chain joins TRBV6-5 and TRBJ1-1, with a tentative D call TRBD1 (6 bases). Germline values: CDR1 MNHEY, CDR2 SVGAGI. This CDR3 has 15 amino acids. V lost 6 bases and J 2 bases, leaving 16 bases between the germline ends. The CDR3 sequence is CASSRNTGFNTEAFF. CDR3 bases: TGTGCCAGCAGCCGAAATACAGGGTTCAACACTGAAGCTTTCTTT.

This clone was seen once. For the CDR3, the DNA is TGTGCCAGCTCCCGGGACAGGGCCTTAATTAATGAGCAGTTCTTC. Translating gives CASSRDRALINEQFF. The chain employs TRBV18 and TRBJ2-1, with TRBD1 matching 9 bases. CDR1 is KGHSH and CDR2 is LQKENI in the germline V gene. The CDR3 contains 15 residues. V lost 6 bases to trimming and J lost 7 bases; unmatched junction nucleotides: 10.

As to this clone: The junction does not match germline at one end; this may be a read error. The rearrangement joins TRBV5-4 to TRBJ2-1, with 9 nucleotides matching TRBD2. The CDR3 runs 17 residues. CDR1 and CDR2 from the germline V gene are SGHNT and YYREEE (reference sequence). The CDR3 spells CASSFRSLAGSFNEQFF. CDR3 nucleotide sequence: TGTGCCAGCAGCTTCAGGAGTCTAGCGGGATCCTTCAATGAGCAGTTCTTC.

This clone was seen just once. This chain connects TRBV3-1 (or the pseudogene TRBV3-2) to TRBJ2-5, with 8 bases fitting TRBD1. Germline V CDR1 and CDR2: LGHDT, YNNKEL (reference sequence). Germline trimming cut 4 bases from V and 4 bases from J; bases unmatched to any gene: 11. The CDR3 length is 16 residues. This CDR3 is CASSPQTGGFGETQYF. The CDR3 DNA is TGTGCCAGCAGCCCTCAAACAGGGGGTTTTGGAGAGACCCAGTACTTC.

The chain has TRBV5-4 and TRBJ1-1, with D hard to call. Trimming pared 5 bases from V and 5 bases from J, leaving 16 bases between. CDR3 size: 14 residues. CDR1 and CDR2 (germline): SGHNT, YYREEE (reference sequence). The CDR3 DNA sequence: TGTGCCAGCAGACAGACGCAAGGGAGAACTGAAGCTTTCTTT. This sequence encodes CASRQTQGRTEAFF.

This clone came up a few times. V usage is TRBV6-2 or TRBV6-3 and J usage is TRBJ2-2, with D perhaps TRBD2 (5 bases). The germline gives CDR1 MNHEY, CDR2 SVGEGT. V lost 6 bases and J 1 base, leaving 9 bases between the germline ends. The CDR3 is 14 amino acids. This chain's CDR3 is CASSPSWNTGELFF. CDR3 in DNA: TGTGCCAGCAGCCCTAGCTGGAACACCGGGGAGCTGTTTTTT.

This CDR3 reads CASSSAGSARNYEQYF. The CDR3 nucleotides read TGCGCCAGCAGCTCGGCTGGTTCGGCGAGGAACTACGAGCAGTACTTC. The chain has TRBV5-1 and TRBJ2-7; D is unclear. The CDR3 has 16 amino acids. CDR1 and CDR2 from the germline V gene are SGHRS and YFSETQ. The germline V and J ends were trimmed by 3 bases and 3 bases, with 19 bases remaining between them.